A selection of T cell receptor beta chains follows, all from one sample in a study of beta chain features in type 1 diabetes. TCRdb's table, derived via immunoSEQ multiplex PCR, lists solely in-frame clones and lacks some. The table has a few hundred thousand clones, approximately 13% seen once; the top ten hold about 0.016%. Sequences were obtained from naive CD4+ T cells from blood. These receptors were taken from a young woman with type 1 diabetes. The CDR3 runs from the conserved cysteine through the conserved F or W. A D gene is named only where the DNA matches it firmly. A clone size is listed for some rows: how often the clone was seen (once, few, many), or a class if it is expanded.

clone_size | cdr3_length | d_call | j_call | v_call | cdr3_nt | cdr3_aa
few | 15 | . | TRBJ2-1 | TRBV7-8 | TGTGCCAGCAGCGGACCGGGACTGGCCTACAATGAGCAGTTCTTC | CASSGPGLAYNEQFF
. | 15 | TRBD2 | TRBJ2-1 | TRBV6-5 | TGTGCCAGCAGTTACGCAGCGGGAGTGGGCAATGAGCAGTTCTTC | CASSYAAGVGNEQFF
. | 18 | TRBD1 | TRBJ2-6 | TRBV28 | TGTGCCAGCAGTAATTTTGCGGGACAGGGGGCTGGGGCCAACGTCCTGACTTTC | CASSNFAGQGAGANVLTF
. | 16 | TRBD2 | TRBJ2-3 | TRBV6-6 | TGTGCCAGCAGTTACGGGACTAGCGACTACACAGATACGCAGTATTTT | CASSYGTSDYTDTQYF
few | 17 | TRBD1 | TRBJ1-1 | TRBV11-3 | TGTGCCAGCAGCCCCGGACAGGGAAGGGTCATGAACACTGAAGCTTTCTTT | CASSPGQGRVMNTEAFF
. | 14 | . | TRBJ1-5 | TRBV28 | TGTGCCAGCAGTTCAGGGCAGTTTAATCAGCCCCAGCATTTT | CASSSGQFNQPQHF
few | 14 | . | TRBJ2-5 | TRBV10-2 | TGCGCCAGCAGTGCACAGGGCGTCGGCGAGACCCAGTACTTC | CASSAQGVGETQYF
few | 14 | . | TRBJ2-1 | TRBV5-1 | TGCGCCAGCAAGAGCAGATTAGCGAGCAATGAGCAGTTCTTC | CASKSRLASNEQFF
. | 14 | TRBD2 | TRBJ2-1 | TRBV6-5 | TGTGCCAGCAGCTTACGACTAGCGGGAGGTGAGCAGTTCTTC | CASSLRLAGGEQFF
. | 17 | . | TRBJ2-2 | TRBV5-1 | TGCGCCAGCAGCTTGGCGATTTTAGCCTCGAACACCGGGGAGCTGTTTTTT | CASSLAILASNTGELFF
few | 17 | TRBD2 | TRBJ2-1 | TRBV19 | TGTGCCAGTAGTATCAAGGGTACTAGCGGGAGGGCCTGGGAGCAGTTCTTC | CASSIKGTSGRAWEQFF
few | 14 | . | TRBJ2-1 | TRBV28 | TGTGCCAGCAGTTCCCCGGGAAAATACAATGAGCAGTTCTTC | CASSSPGKYNEQFF
. | 15 | TRBD2 | TRBJ2-1 | TRBV9 | TGTGCCAGCAGCGTAGAGAGCGGGAGCTACAATGAGCAGTTCTTC | CASSVESGSYNEQFF
. | 13 | . | TRBJ1-1 | TRBV25-1 | TGTGCCAGCCAGCTCAGGGGGAACACTGAAGCTTTCTTT | CASQLRGNTEAFF
few | 15 | . | TRBJ1-5 | TRBV10-2 | TGCGCCAGCAGTGAGGGCAGGTATAGCAATCAGCCCCAGCATTTT | CASSEGRYSNQPQHF
. | 16 | TRBD2 | TRBJ2-7 | TRBV30 | TGTGCCTGGAGTTCCTGGGTAGCGGGCGTCGGGTGGGAGCAGTACTTC | CAWSSWVAGVGWEQYF
few | 16 | . | TRBJ2-7 | TRBV28 | TGTGCCAGCAGTCCAGGGGGGCATCAAGGCCCCTACGAGCAGTACTTC | CASSPGGHQGPYEQYF
few | 15 | . | TRBJ1-1 | TRBV5-1 | TGCGCCAGCAGCTTGGCCCACGGGAGGAACACTGAAGCTTTCTTT | CASSLAHGRNTEAFF
. | 16 | TRBD2 | TRBJ2-1 | TRBV5-1 | TGCGCCAGCAGCCCCGGTGTCGCTAGCGGGGGCAATGAGCAGTTCTTC | CASSPGVASGGNEQFF
. | 15 | TRBD1 | TRBJ2-5 | TRBV28 | TGTGCCAGCAGCTCCTTGGGCAGGGGGCAAGAGACCCAGTACTTC | CASSSLGRGQETQYF
. | 12 | . | TRBJ1-2 | TRBV29-1 | TGCAGCGTTTGGGCAGGGAACTATGGCTACACCTTC | CSVWAGNYGYTF